Shown below are 7 T cell receptor beta chains from a single sample sequenced in a study of shared clonotypes between healthy human individuals. It was CD45RO-negative cells, positively selected for CCR7, that made up naive CD8 cells, with terminally differentiated effector memory CD45RA+ cells excluded. Assay used: immunoSEQ multiplex PCR; TCRdb lists only in-frame clones, some missing. Here the sample spans about 2.2 million clones, roughly 95% being singletons. The sequenced material came from naive CD8+ T cells from PBMCs. The source of these receptors is a man aged 18 to 35 in good health. Some clones in this sample may be carry-over from other donors' samples.

The V and J genes are TRBV28 and TRBJ1-4, with D possibly matching TRBD1 (5 bases). The CDR3 covers 12 residues. The germline V and J ends were trimmed by 3 bases and 14 bases, with 13 bases remaining between them. Per germline, CDR1 MDHEN and CDR2 SYDVKM. Here the CDR3 reads CASSLGGQGLFF. CDR3 nucleotides: TGTGCCAGCAGTTTGGGGGGTCAGGGCCTGTTTTTT.

The chain is built from TRBV27 and TRBJ2-1; D is perhaps TRBD1 or TRBD2 (5 bases each). Germline lookup yields CDR1 MNHEY and CDR2 SMNVEV (reference sequence). Trimming removed 2 bases at V and 3 bases at J, with 11 bases between. CDR3 length: 15 amino acids. CDR3 bases: TGTGCCAGCAGTTTAGTGGGGGACCTCTACAATGAGCAGTTCTTC. Translated: CASSLVGDLYNEQFF.

The chain is built from TRBV27 and TRBJ1-5; D remains unclear. The ends were cut back, 0 bases at V and 1 base at J, with 16 bases in the middle. The CDR3 totals 18 residues. Germline lookup yields CDR1 MNHEY and CDR2 SMNVEV (reference sequence). In DNA form, the CDR3 reads TGTGCCAGCAGTTTATCCGGAGGGATTCTGGGGAGCAATCAGCCCCAGCATTTT. Amino acids: CASSLSGGILGSNQPQHF.

Concerning this clone itself: The junction and the germline gene differ at one end; a read error may be behind it. The genes are TRBV20-1 and TRBJ2-7; 7 positions agree with TRBD2. The V gene's germline CDR1 is DFQATT and CDR2 SNEGSKA (reference sequence). The CDR3 consists of 11 residues. The DNA of the CDR3 is TGTGGGCGGGAGATCGGCAACGAGCAGTACTTC. It encodes CGREIGNEQYF.

The chain combines TRBV4-2 with TRBJ2-3; D unresolved. V lost 5 bases to trimming and J lost 2 bases, with 11 bases between them. Per the germline V gene, CDR1 is LGHNA and CDR2 is YNFKEQ. The CDR3 covers 14 residues. CDR3 in amino acids: CASSYDSHTDTQYF. DNA of the CDR3: TGTGCCAGCAGCTACGACTCCCACACAGATACGCAGTATTTT.

The rearrangement uses TRBV14 and TRBJ2-1; 8 positions agree with TRBD2. From germline, CDR1 is SGHDN and CDR2 FVKESK. The CDR3 consists of 13 residues. V shed 4 bases and J 6 bases; nucleotides not matched to a gene: 2. Here the CDR3 DNA reads TGTGCCAGCAGCCCCCTAGCGGGCAATGAGCAGTTCTTC. This translates into CASSPLAGNEQFF.

The rearrangement links TRBV2 to TRBJ1-2, with a possible D match to TRBD1 (5 bases). CDR3 length: 17 amino acids. V was cut by 6 bases and J by 5 bases, with 25 bases left in between. From germline, CDR1 is SNHLY and CDR2 FYNNEI. In DNA, the CDR3 is TGTGCCAGCAGGGACGGGGTAGGGGCCGCGGGAATTTATGGCTACACCTTC. It yields the protein CASRDGVGAAGIYGYTF. The full variable domain, rest sourced from reference TRBV2 and TRBJ1-2, is EPEVTQTPSHQVTQMGQEVILRCVPISNHLYFYWYRQILGQKVEFLVSFYNNEISEKSEIFDDQFSVERPDGSNFTLKIRSTKLEDSAMYFCASRDGVGAAGIYGYTFGSGTRLTVV.